These 4 T cell receptor beta chains were sequenced from one sample in a study of shared clonotypes between healthy human individuals. TCRdb's table, derived via immunoSEQ multiplex PCR, lists solely in-frame clones and lacks some. This sample carries more than 850,000 clones, roughly 74% of them seen once, and the ten largest clones take approximately 0.52%. Sample: memory CD4+ T cells from PBMCs. Subset specified: CD45RA-negative fraction. The receptors originated from a man between 18 and 35 years old in good health. Some clones in this sample may be carry-over from other donors' samples.

This sequence joins TRBV19 and TRBJ2-3, with D possibly TRBD2 on 5 matching bases. Germline V gene sequence: CDR1 LNHDA, CDR2 SQIVND (reference sequence). With 0 bases removed from V and 4 bases from J, the gap between germline ends came to 11 bases. The CDR3 runs to 15 residues. CDR3 in DNA: TGTGCCAGTAGTATAGACCGAGCGGAGTCAGATACGCAGTATTTT. It is translated as CASSIDRAESDTQYF.

J is TRBJ1-2 and V is TRBV9, with 7 bases matching TRBD1. This CDR3 is 16 amino acids long. V shed 2 bases and J 8 bases; nucleotides not matched to a gene: 15. Germline CDR1 SGDLS, CDR2 YYNGEE. DNA for the CDR3: TGTGCCAGCAGCGTGAGCCAACAGGGGTGGCTTTACGGCTACACCTTC. This encodes CASSVSQQGWLYGYTF.

V and J are TRBV6-5 and TRBJ2-5, with a tentative D call TRBD1 (7 bases). The germline CDR1 and CDR2 sequences are MNHEY and SVGAGI. With 6 bases removed from V and 6 bases from J, the gap between germline ends came to 11 bases. CDR3 length: 12 residues. The CDR3, as DNA: TGTGCCAGCAGCCCAGGGGGGAAGACCCAGTACTTC. It specifies CASSPGGKTQYF.

Concerning this clone: Other DNA sequences of this sample code for an identical CDR3. The CDR3 region has the DNA TGTGCCATCAGTACAACAGGGGATCAGCCCCAGCATTTT. It translates to CAISTTGDQPQHF. V is TRBV10-3 and J is TRBJ1-5; 7 bases map to TRBD1. The CDR3 runs 13 residues. Trimming cost V 5 bases and J 5 bases; bases outside gene matches: 3. Germline-derived CDR1 and CDR2 are ENHRY and SYGVKD.